This T cell receptor (beta chain) was sequenced during a study of T cells in Graves' hyperthyroidism and ophthalmopathy. Study-level information: Any treatment followed the collection of peripheral blood at initial diagnosis. Broader study findings: A 13 V-J model separated ophthalmopathy from stable hyperthyroidism.

TCR beta CDR3 region amplification was performed from RNA transcripts. RT-PCR in the first round (using the HTBI primer set) targeted the TCR CDR3. Each CDR3 protein is one row after TCRdb ran MiXCR on the multiplex PCR reads. This repertoire shows 360,000 or so distinct CDR3 sequences, around 15% found once; its top ten account for roughly a fifth. Only a few counts were recorded for this clonotype. Antigen unknown. V shed 2 bases and J shed 9 bases, with 14 bases lying between them. Germline CDR1 reads MDHEN; CDR2 reads SYDVKM. This CDR3 spans 15 amino acids. The source material was blood. The source of this sequence is a woman aged 60 to 75 with Graves' ophthalmopathy. This chain connects TRBV28 to TRBJ1-6; D not certain. The CDR3 is CASSLSMGRTSPLHF. The CDR3 DNA reads TGTGCCAGCAGTTTAAGTATGGGGAGGACTTCACCCCTCCACTTT.